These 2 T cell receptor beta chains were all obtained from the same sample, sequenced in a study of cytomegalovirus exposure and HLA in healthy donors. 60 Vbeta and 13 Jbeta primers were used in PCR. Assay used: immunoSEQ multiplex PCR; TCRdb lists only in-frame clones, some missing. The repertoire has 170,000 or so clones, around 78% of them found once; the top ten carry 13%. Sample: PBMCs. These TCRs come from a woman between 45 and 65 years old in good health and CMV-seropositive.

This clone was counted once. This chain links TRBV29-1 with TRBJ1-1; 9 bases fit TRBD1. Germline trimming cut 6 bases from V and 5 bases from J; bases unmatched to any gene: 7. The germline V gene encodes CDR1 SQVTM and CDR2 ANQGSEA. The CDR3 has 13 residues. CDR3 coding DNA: TGCAGCGTGTCACCGGGACAGGGAACTGAAGCTTTCTTT. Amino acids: CSVSPGQGTEAFF.

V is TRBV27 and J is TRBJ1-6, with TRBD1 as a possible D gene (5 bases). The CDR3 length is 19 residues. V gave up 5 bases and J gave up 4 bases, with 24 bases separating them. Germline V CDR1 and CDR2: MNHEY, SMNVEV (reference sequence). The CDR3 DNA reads TGTGCCAGCAGTCGGGAGGGGCTCCCTTTGAGAAATTATAATTCACCCCTCCACTTT. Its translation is CASSREGLPLRNYNSPLHF.